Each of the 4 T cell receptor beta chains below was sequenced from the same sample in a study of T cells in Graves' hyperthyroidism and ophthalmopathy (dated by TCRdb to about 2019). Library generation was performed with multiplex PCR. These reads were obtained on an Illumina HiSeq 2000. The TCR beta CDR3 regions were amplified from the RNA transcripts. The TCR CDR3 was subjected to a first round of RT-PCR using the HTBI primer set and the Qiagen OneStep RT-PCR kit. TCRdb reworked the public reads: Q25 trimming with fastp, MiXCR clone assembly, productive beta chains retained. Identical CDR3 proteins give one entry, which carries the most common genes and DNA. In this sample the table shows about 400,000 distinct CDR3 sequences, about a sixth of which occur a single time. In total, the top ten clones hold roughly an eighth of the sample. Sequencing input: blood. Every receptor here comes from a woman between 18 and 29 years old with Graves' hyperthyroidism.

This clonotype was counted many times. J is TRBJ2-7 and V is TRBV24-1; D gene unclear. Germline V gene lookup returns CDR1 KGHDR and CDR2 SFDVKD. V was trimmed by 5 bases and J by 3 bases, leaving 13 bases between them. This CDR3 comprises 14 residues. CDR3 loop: CATSGATADYEQYF. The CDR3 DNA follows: TGTGCCACCAGTGGGGCTACCGCTGACTACGAGCAGTACTTC.

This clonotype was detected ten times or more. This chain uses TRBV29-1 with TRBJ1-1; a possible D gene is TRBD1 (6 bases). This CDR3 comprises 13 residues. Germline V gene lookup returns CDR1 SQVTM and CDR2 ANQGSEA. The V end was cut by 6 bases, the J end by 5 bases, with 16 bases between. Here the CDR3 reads CSVARTAATEAFF. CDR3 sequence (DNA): TGCAGCGTGGCAAGGACAGCAGCAACTGAAGCTTTCTTT. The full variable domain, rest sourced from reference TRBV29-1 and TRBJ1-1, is SAVISQKPSRDICQRGTSLTIQCQVDSQVTMMFWYRQQPGQSLTLIATANQGSEATYESGFVIDKFPISRPNLTFSTLTVSNMSPEDSSIYLCSVARTAATEAFFGQGTRLTVV.

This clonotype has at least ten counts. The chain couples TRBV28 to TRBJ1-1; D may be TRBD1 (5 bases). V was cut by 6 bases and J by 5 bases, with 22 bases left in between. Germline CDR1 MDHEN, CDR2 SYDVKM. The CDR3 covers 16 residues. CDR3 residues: CASRFQGTPRWTEAFF. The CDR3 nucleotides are TGTGCCAGCAGGTTTCAGGGTACTCCCCGTTGGACTGAAGCTTTCTTT. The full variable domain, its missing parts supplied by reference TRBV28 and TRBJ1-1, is DVKVTQSSRYLVKRTGEKVFLECVQDMDHENMFWYRQDPGLGLRLIYFSYDVKMKEKGDIPEGYSVSREKKERFSLILESASTNQTSMYLCASRFQGTPRWTEAFFGQGTRLTVV.

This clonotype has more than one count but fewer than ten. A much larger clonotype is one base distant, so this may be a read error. The CDR3 sequence: CASSLGVNNEQFF. DNA of the CDR3: TGTGCCAGCAGCTTAGGGGTAAACAATGAGCAGTTCTTC. The chain joins TRBV11-2 to TRBJ2-1; D gene uncertain. The CDR3 length is 13 residues. Trimming removed 1 base from V and 5 bases from J, with 6 bases in between. Germline CDR1 is SGHAT and CDR2 is FQNNGV.